This entry lists 29 T cell receptor beta chains sequenced from one sample in a study of CD8+CD57+ T cells in acquired aplastic anemia. The patients chosen for sequencing had shown expansion of CD8+CD57+ cells (detected by flow cytometry). Using genomic DNA as the template, TCR beta VDJ and CDR3 profiling was carried out. TCRdb re-called the reads through MiXCR, storing one row per CDR3 protein. The repertoire holds roughly 200,000 distinct CDR3 sequences, with about 60% as singletons. The material sequenced was sorted CD4+, CD8+, or CD8+CD57+ T cells (not recorded which) from PBMCs. All receptors derive from a human donor with aplastic anemia.

This chain's CDR3 is CASKKDTTGGRDQPQHF. CDR3 sequence (DNA): TGCGCCAGTAAAAAGGATACTACAGGGGGCCGGGATCAGCCCCAGCATTTT. This rearrangement joins TRBV4-1 to TRBJ1-5; 9 bases line up with TRBD1. Germline loops: CDR1 MGHRA, CDR2 YSYEKL. CDR3 length: 17 residues. The V and J ends lost 9 bases and 5 bases, in that order; junction bases with no gene match: 17.

CDR3 bases: TGTGCCAGCAGTGAGGGGGGGGACTCCTATAATTCACCCCTCCACTTT. This sequence encodes CASSEGGDSYNSPLHF. This chain joins TRBV12-3 or TRBV12-4 and TRBJ1-6; weak D call: TRBD1 (6 bases). Trimming removed 5 bases from V and 0 bases from J, with 11 bases in between. The CDR3 totals 16 residues.

The rearrangement uses TRBV7-9 and TRBJ2-5; D is possibly TRBD1 (6 bases). The V end was cut by 3 bases, the J end by 2 bases, with 16 bases between. Germline CDR1 and CDR2: SEHNR and FQNEAQ (reference sequence). CDR3 length: 16 residues. CDR3 amino acids: CASSFGMTGLQETQYF. The CDR3 nucleotides read TGTGCCAGCAGCTTCGGTATGACAGGTTTACAAGAGACCCAGTACTTC.

J is TRBJ1-5 and V is TRBV11-2, with D tentatively TRBD1 (6 bases). The length of the CDR3 is 15 residues. CDR1 is SGHAT, CDR2 FQNNGV, per germline. V lost 5 bases to trimming and J lost 7 bases, with 18 bases between them. CDR3 sequence (DNA): TGTGCCAGCAGCCCGGGACACCGGGGCGAACAGCCCCAGCATTTT. Encoded protein: CASSPGHRGEQPQHF.

This clonotype was found many times. The chain couples TRBV19 to TRBJ2-1; D gene uncertain. With 2 bases removed from V and 6 bases from J, the gap between germline ends came to 14 bases. The CDR3 spans 15 residues. CDR1 is LNHDA, CDR2 SQIVND, per germline (reference sequence). CDR3 region: CASSISTRPLNEQFF. The CDR3, as DNA: TGTGCCAGTAGTATATCGACAAGGCCCCTCAATGAGCAGTTCTTC.

The V gene is TRBV25-1, the J gene TRBJ2-3; no firm D call. V shed 3 bases and J shed 3 bases, with 10 bases lying between them. The CDR3 has 14 residues. The germline V gene has CDR1 MGHDK and CDR2 SYGVNS. The CDR3 spells CASSDVGATDTQYF. The CDR3, as DNA: TGTGCCAGCAGTGATGTTGGTGCGACAGATACGCAGTATTTT. Supplemented by reference TRBV25-1 and TRBJ2-3, the full variable domain reads EADIYQTPRYLVIGTGKKITLECSQTMGHDKMYWYQQDPGMELHLIHYSYGVNSTEKGDLSSESTVSRIRTEHFPLTLESARPSHTSQYLCASSDVGATDTQYFGPGTRLTVL.

V and J are TRBV7-9 and TRBJ1-2; D perhaps matches TRBD1 (6 bases). The V gene lost 1 base and the J gene lost 8 bases, with 11 bases spanning the gap. Germline CDR1 SEHNR, CDR2 FQNEAQ (reference sequence). The CDR3 runs 13 residues. The CDR3 bases are TGTGCCAGCAGCTTAGTGGCAGGGGACGGCTACACCTTC. Its protein product is CASSLVAGDGYTF.

The V and J genes are TRBV20-1 and TRBJ1-2; unclear D gene. Trimming shortened V by 6 bases and J by 5 bases, and 19 bases separated the two germline ends. CDR1 DFQATT and CDR2 SNEGSKA come from the germline V gene (reference sequence). This CDR3 has 14 amino acids. The CDR3 protein is CSAKGPASLYGYTF. DNA of the CDR3: TGCAGTGCCAAAGGGCCCGCCTCTTTATATGGCTACACCTTC.

This clonotype was found many times. The chain is built from TRBV19 and TRBJ2-3, with unresolved D. Germline CDR1 is LNHDA and CDR2 is SQIVND (reference sequence). This CDR3 is built from 13 residues. Trimming took off 3 bases at V and 5 bases at J, with 9 bases between the two ends. The CDR3 DNA follows: TGTGCCAGTAGTATGTTATCCTTAGATACGCAGTATTTT. Translating it yields CASSMLSLDTQYF. The whole variable domain, filled in from reference TRBV19 and TRBJ2-3, reads DGGITQSPKYLFRKEGQNVTLSCEQNLNHDAMYWYRQDPGQGLRLIYYSQIVNDFQKGDIAEGYSVSREKKESFPLTVTSAQKNPTAFYLCASSMLSLDTQYFGPGTRLTVL.

The chain employs TRBV5-5 and TRBJ1-5; D perhaps matches TRBD1 (6 bases). V was pared by 3 bases and J by 4 bases, with 17 bases between. CDR3 size: 16 residues. Germline values: CDR1 SGHKS, CDR2 YYEKEE (reference sequence). CDR3 in DNA: TGTGCCAGCAGCTCCCTACAGGGTTTGGGTAATCAGCCCCAGCATTTT. Its translation is CASSSLQGLGNQPQHF. The variable domain in full, with the rest retrieved from reference TRBV5-5 and TRBJ1-5, is DAGVTQSPTHLIKTRGQQVTLRCSPISGHKSVSWYQQVLGQGPQFIFQYYEKEERGRGNFPDRFSARQFPNYSSELNVNALLLGDSALYLCASSSLQGLGNQPQHFGDGTRLSIL.

This clonotype was counted ten times or more. DNA for the CDR3: TGTGCCAGTAGTATCTCCGGTGGACGGGGGCTGAGTGGCTACACCTTC. It encodes CASSISGGRGLSGYTF. The chain carries TRBV19 and TRBJ1-2; TRBD1 might be the D (6 bases). Trimming took 3 bases from V and 7 from J, leaving 21 bases between them. CDR3 length: 16 amino acids. Germline V gene sequence: CDR1 LNHDA, CDR2 SQIVND (reference sequence).

CDR3 sequence: CASSPLGGGADNQPQHF. In nucleotides, the CDR3 is TGTGCCAGCAGCCCATTGGGGGGGGGCGCGGACAATCAGCCCCAGCATTTT. The chain has TRBV2 and TRBJ1-5, with D tentatively TRBD1 (6 bases). The CDR3 loop spans 17 amino acids. Deletions cut 6 bases from V and 3 bases from J, with 21 bases between. Germline V lookup: CDR1 SNHLY, CDR2 FYNNEI.

The chain recombines TRBV24-1 with TRBJ1-2, with a possible D match to TRBD1 (6 bases). This CDR3 region has 11 residues. CDR1 and CDR2 (germline): KGHDR, SFDVKD. V was trimmed by 12 bases and J by 4 bases, leaving 11 bases between them. DNA for the CDR3: TGTGCCGCGGCAGGGGTCTATGGCTACACCTTC. Translating gives CAAAGVYGYTF.

A single count supports this clonotype. The rearrangement links TRBV29-1 to TRBJ2-3, with D tentatively TRBD1 (6 bases). Trimming stripped 4 bases from V and 10 bases from J, with 18 bases between. Germline V gene data show CDR1 as SQVTM and CDR2 as ANQGSEA. CDR3 length equals 13 residues. In DNA form, the CDR3 reads TGCAGCGTTGTGGGGGTCAGGGGTGGACCGCAGTATTTT. Translating gives CSVVGVRGGPQYF.

V gene TRBV12-3 or TRBV12-4 combines with J gene TRBJ1-2; 8 positions match TRBD1. The junction had 8 bases not matched to a gene; V was cut back by 2 bases and J by 0 bases. The CDR3 covers 17 residues. CDR3 sequence (DNA): TGTGCCAGCAGTTTACTTCCAGGGGGCCCGGCTAACTATGGCTACACCTTC. As protein: CASSLLPGGPANYGYTF.

This chain connects TRBV19 to TRBJ2-1, with a weak D call TRBD2 (6 bases). The CDR3 has 13 amino acids. V shed 5 bases and J shed 8 bases, with 13 bases lying between them. From germline, CDR1 is LNHDA and CDR2 SQIVND (reference sequence). The CDR3 DNA follows: TGTGCCAGTAGTCCCCGCAGGAGGGATGAGCAGTTCTTC. Its protein product is CASSPRRRDEQFF.

This chain links TRBV20-1 with TRBJ2-5; possibly TRBD1 for D (5 bases). TRBJ2-1 explains the end of the DNA better; the J call may be wrong. CDR3 length: 15 amino acids. Germline V gene sequence: CDR1 DFQATT, CDR2 SNEGSKA (reference sequence). The CDR3 reads CSARGQGASYNEQFF. The CDR3 DNA reads as TGCAGTGCTAGAGGCCAGGGTGCCTCCTACAATGAGCAGTTCTTC.

V usage is TRBV7-2 and J usage is TRBJ2-7; 9 positions match TRBD1. The V segment lost 5 bases and the J segment 4 bases; nucleotides outside the gene matches: 9. The length of the CDR3 is 15 residues. Germline V CDR1 and CDR2: SGHTA, FQGNSA. The CDR3 region is CASSPWTGENYEQYF. The CDR3 bases are TGTGCCAGCAGCCCATGGACAGGGGAGAATTACGAGCAGTACTTC. The full variable domain, with the rest looked up from reference TRBV7-2 and TRBJ2-7, is GAGVSQSPSNKVTEKGKDVELRCDPISGHTALYWYRQSLGQGLEFLIYFQGNSAPDKSGLPSDRFSAERTGGSVSTLTIQRTQQEDSAVYLCASSPWTGENYEQYFGPGTRLTVT.

This chain links TRBV7-9 with TRBJ1-4, with D unresolved. V dropped 0 bases and J dropped 0 bases, with 11 bases sitting between them. The CDR3 has 17 amino acids. CDR1 is SEHNR, CDR2 FQNEAQ, per germline (reference sequence). The CDR3 DNA follows: TGTGCCAGCAGCTTAGCGCTGGGTACCGCAACTAATGAAAAACTGTTTTTT. Translation: CASSLALGTATNEKLFF.

V gene TRBV19 combines with J gene TRBJ2-6, with D perhaps assigned TRBD1 or TRBD2 (5 bases each). The V end was cut by 6 bases, the J end by 1 base, with 13 bases between. CDR1 and CDR2 from the germline V gene are LNHDA and SQIVND (reference sequence). This CDR3 region has 16 residues. The CDR3 loop reads CASSPGRLSGANVLTF. The CDR3 DNA is TGTGCCAGTAGCCCGGGACGTCTGTCTGGGGCCAACGTCCTGACTTTC.

Details on this clonotype: One junction end does not reproduce the germline sequence, and a read error may be involved. The gene calls are TRBV7-7 and TRBJ2-7, with D perhaps matching TRBD1 (5 bases). Germline assignment: CDR1 SSHAT and CDR2 FNYEAQ (reference sequence). CDR3 length equals 15 residues. The CDR3 DNA reads as TGTGCTAGCAGCTCGCCGCTCCAGGGCTCCTACGAGCAGTACTTC. Translation gives CASSSPLQGSYEQYF.

The chain couples TRBV6-2 or TRBV6-3 to TRBJ2-5; D might be TRBD2 (6 bases). CDR1 MNHEY and CDR2 SVGEGT come from the germline V gene. The CDR3 covers 17 residues. Trimming cost V 4 bases and J 2 bases, with 20 bases left between them. The chain's CDR3 is CASSFTGGGTGQETQYF. CDR3 sequence (DNA): TGTGCCAGCAGTTTTACTGGTGGGGGGACGGGGCAAGAGACCCAGTACTTC.

In its sample, this clonotype was seen a few times. The chain uses TRBV7-2 and TRBJ2-3; no definite D call. Trimming shortened V by 11 bases and J by 0 bases, and 12 bases separated the two germline ends. The CDR3 loop spans 13 amino acids. CDR1 is SGHTA and CDR2 is FQGNSA in the germline V gene. The CDR3 is CASSRYSTDTQYF. In nucleotides, the CDR3 is TGTGCCTCCAGTAGGTATAGCACAGATACGCAGTATTTT.

The chain recombines TRBV19 with TRBJ2-1; 10 nucleotides agree with TRBD2. The CDR3 sequence is 14 residues long. Germline trimming cut 9 bases from V and 8 bases from J; bases unmatched to any gene: 10. Germline V gene data show CDR1 as LNHDA and CDR2 as SQIVND (reference sequence). CDR3 region: CASVAGGSSDEQFF. The CDR3 DNA reads as TGTGCCAGCGTAGCGGGAGGCAGCTCTGATGAGCAGTTCTTC.

This clonotype came up a few times. V gene TRBV20-1 combines with J gene TRBJ2-7, with no clear D. The V and J ends lost 3 bases and 3 bases respectively, with 15 bases between them. This CDR3 is built from 14 residues. Germline CDR1 is DFQATT and CDR2 is SNEGSKA (reference sequence). Written as DNA, the CDR3 is TGCAGTGCTAGCGCGCCGGATCGTCACTACGAGCAGTACTTC. Encoded protein: CSASAPDRHYEQYF.

The chain is built from TRBV2 and TRBJ2-3; TRBD1 might be the D (7 bases). The CDR3 sequence is 12 residues long. Germline CDR1 reads SNHLY; CDR2 reads FYNNEI. Trimming cost V 6 bases and J 6 bases, with 10 bases left between them. CDR3 coding DNA: TGTGCCAGCAGGGCAGGGGGGGATACGCAGTATTTT. This translates into CASRAGGDTQYF.

This clonotype was observed many times. The chain employs TRBV20-1 and TRBJ1-1; tentatively, D is TRBD1 (6 bases). V lost 5 bases to trimming and J lost 0 bases, with 10 bases between them. The CDR3 spans 13 residues. Germline CDR1 and CDR2: DFQATT and SNEGSKA (reference sequence). The CDR3 protein is CSAPDSLNTEAFF. The CDR3 DNA reads TGCAGTGCTCCGGACAGTCTGAACACTGAAGCTTTCTTT.

In nucleotides, the CDR3 is TGTGCCAGCAGCTTAGTAGGACAGGAGAACTATGGCTACACCTTC. It is translated as CASSLVGQENYGYTF. V usage is TRBV13 and J usage is TRBJ1-2, with 7 bases that match TRBD1. V trimming: 1 base; J trimming: 2 bases; junction bases outside the gene matches: 4. CDR3 size: 15 residues. CDR1 PRHDT and CDR2 FYEKMQ come from the germline V gene (reference sequence). The complete variable domain, with remaining parts taken from reference TRBV13 and TRBJ1-2, reads AAGVIQSPRHLIKEKRETATLKCYPIPRHDTVYWYQQGPGQDPQFLISFYEKMQSDKGSIPDRFSAQQFSDYHSELNMSSLELGDSALYFCASSLVGQENYGYTFGSGTRLTVV.

CDR3 nucleotide sequence: TGTGCCAGCAGCTTAAAGGGGCTTGGGCAAGAGACCCAGTACTTC. Amino acids: CASSLKGLGQETQYF. The rearrangement links TRBV7-9 to TRBJ2-5; D possibly corresponds to TRBD1 (5 bases). V dropped 2 bases and J dropped 2 bases, with 12 bases sitting between them. In germline, CDR1 is SEHNR, CDR2 FQNEAQ (reference sequence). The CDR3 spans 15 residues.